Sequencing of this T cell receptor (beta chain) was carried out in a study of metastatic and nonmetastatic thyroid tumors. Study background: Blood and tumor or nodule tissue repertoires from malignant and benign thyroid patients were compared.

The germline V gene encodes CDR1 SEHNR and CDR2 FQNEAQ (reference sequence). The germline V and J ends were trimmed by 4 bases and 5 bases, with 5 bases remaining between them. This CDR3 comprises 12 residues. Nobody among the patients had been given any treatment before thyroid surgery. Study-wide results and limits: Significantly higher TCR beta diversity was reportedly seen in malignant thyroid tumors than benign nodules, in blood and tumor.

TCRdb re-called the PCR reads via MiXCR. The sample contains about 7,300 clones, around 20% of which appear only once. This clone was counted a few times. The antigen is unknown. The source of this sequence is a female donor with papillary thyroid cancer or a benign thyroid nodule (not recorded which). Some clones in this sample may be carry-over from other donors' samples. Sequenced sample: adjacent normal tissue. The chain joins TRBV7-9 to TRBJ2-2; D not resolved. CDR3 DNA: TGTGCCAGCAGCTCATGGACCGGGGAGCTGTTTTTT. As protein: CASSSWTGELFF.